Listed below are T cell receptor beta chains from one sample, sequenced in a study of identical twins. Each CDR3 protein is one row after TCRdb ran MiXCR on the 5' RACE reads. Of roughly 720,000 distinct CDR3 sequences in the sample, roughly 18% were seen once. These same data were also listed under a study on T cells expressing NK-cell markers.

The sequencing input was PBMCs. These receptors were obtained from a woman between 18 and 29 years old in good health. The CDR3 runs from the conserved cysteine through the conserved F or W. Fields, in order: clone size, J gene, V gene, D gene, CDR3 protein, CDR3 DNA. A D gene is named only where the DNA matches it firmly. Expanded clones are given a class, and other clones once, few, many or no size at all.

few TRBJ2-1 TRBV12-3/TRBV12-4 NA CASSLVLSRSYNEQFF TGTGCCAGCAGTTTAGTACTTAGTCGCTCCTACAATGAGCAGTTCTTC
NA TRBJ2-1 TRBV6-2/TRBV6-3 TRBD2 CASSTRTRGGEQFF TGTGCCAGCAGTACCCGGACTAGGGGTGGGGAGCAGTTCTTC
NA TRBJ2-1 TRBV9 NA CASSVADGTEQFF TGTGCCAGCAGCGTAGCGGACGGGACAGAGCAGTTCTTC
NA TRBJ2-7 TRBV11-2 NA CASSLDHGIHYF TGTGCCAGCAGCTTAGATCACGGGATACACTACTTC
NA TRBJ2-3 TRBV20-1 NA CSASGGPFTDTQYF TGCAGTGCTAGCGGCGGACCTTTCACAGATACGCAGTATTTT
few TRBJ2-2 TRBV6-5 TRBD2 CASSYLSGGATGELFF TGTGCCAGCAGTTACCTTAGCGGGGGGGCCACCGGGGAGCTGTTTTTT
many TRBJ2-2 TRBV6-1 TRBD2 CASRGGLAYTGELFF TGTGCCAGCCGGGGAGGACTAGCGTACACCGGGGAGCTGTTTTTT
NA TRBJ2-1 TRBV6-2/TRBV6-3 NA CASSPRGKGSYNEQFF TGTGCCAGCAGTCCGCGCGGGAAGGGATCCTACAATGAGCAGTTCTTC
NA TRBJ2-7 TRBV6-5 NA CASSYSSRGGQYF TGTGCCAGCAGTTACTCGTCTCGAGGTGGGCAGTACTTC
NA TRBJ2-1 TRBV12-3/TRBV12-4 NA CASSLAVTSSYNEQFF TGTGCCAGCAGTTTAGCTGTGACAAGCTCCTACAATGAGCAGTTCTTC
NA TRBJ1-2 TRBV29-1 NA CSVGQRDYGYTF TGCAGCGTTGGGCAGCGTGACTATGGCTACACCTTC
NA TRBJ2-7 TRBV27 NA CASSRGRTAFSEQYF TGTGCCAGCAGCAGAGGGAGGACGGCCTTTTCTGAGCAGTACTTC
few TRBJ2-1 TRBV6-2/TRBV6-3 NA CASSYMGSRGNEQFF TGTGCCAGCAGTTACATGGGATCCCGTGGGAATGAGCAGTTCTTC
few TRBJ2-3 TRBV12-3/TRBV12-4 NA CASSLGGRASWDTQYF TGTGCCAGCAGTTTAGGCGGTAGGGCCTCCTGGGATACGCAGTATTTT
few TRBJ1-1 TRBV20-1 NA CSARKGVNTEAFF TGCAGTGCTAGGAAAGGGGTGAACACTGAAGCTTTCTTT
few TRBJ2-1 TRBV27 TRBD1 CASSLFAGGLEQFF TGTGCCAGCAGTTTATTCGCAGGGGGCCTTGAGCAGTTCTTC
NA TRBJ2-7 TRBV12-3/TRBV12-4 NA CASSLEAWVYEQYF TGTGCCAGCAGTTTAGAAGCGTGGGTCTACGAGCAGTACTTC
few TRBJ2-2 TRBV24-1 NA CATSDSSVNTGELFF TGTGCCACCAGTGATTCGTCGGTTAACACCGGGGAGCTGTTTTTT
many TRBJ2-1 TRBV4-3 NA CASSQDGHRLNEQFF TGCGCCAGCAGCCAAGATGGGCACCGTTTGAATGAGCAGTTCTTC
NA TRBJ2-1 TRBV12-3/TRBV12-4 NA CASGPTIHNEQFF TGTGCCAGCGGACCCACTATTCACAATGAGCAGTTCTTC
NA TRBJ2-1 TRBV20-1 TRBD2 CSAPGLAEGDNEQFF TGCAGTGCTCCCGGACTAGCGGAGGGTGACAATGAGCAGTTCTTC
NA TRBJ1-5 TRBV20-1 TRBD1 CSAGQGANQPQHF TGCAGTGCCGGACAGGGGGCGAATCAGCCCCAGCATTTT
NA TRBJ1-2 TRBV19 NA CATLEGGLGGYTF TGTGCCACCCTCGAAGGAGGGCTTGGTGGCTACACCTTC
NA TRBJ1-4 TRBV7-2 NA CASRKQVFTNEKLFF TGTGCCAGCAGAAAACAGGTTTTTACTAATGAAAAACTGTTTTTT
NA TRBJ2-1 TRBV20-1 TRBD2 CSASPSGGDEQFF TGCAGTGCTAGTCCAAGCGGGGGTGATGAGCAGTTCTTC
few TRBJ2-2 TRBV4-3 NA CASSHRPQGEDGELFF TGCGCCAGCAGCCACCGCCCACAGGGTGAGGACGGGGAGCTGTTTTTT
NA TRBJ2-3 TRBV4-1 NA CASSQDPQDHTQYF TGCGCCAGCAGCCAAGATCCCCAGGACCATACGCAGTATTTT
few TRBJ1-2 TRBV15 NA CATSRDYADGYTF TGTGCCACCAGCAGAGATTACGCGGACGGCTACACCTTC
NA TRBJ2-6 TRBV12-3/TRBV12-4 NA CASRPGANVLTF TGTGCCAGCAGACCTGGGGCCAACGTCCTGACTTTC
few TRBJ2-7 TRBV6-5 TRBD1 CASSYDRGNYEQYF TGTGCCAGCAGTTACGACAGGGGGAACTACGAGCAGTACTTC
many TRBJ2-1 TRBV7-9 TRBD2 CASSSSGVNEQFF TGTGCCAGCAGCTCTAGCGGGGTCAATGAGCAGTTCTTC
few TRBJ2-7 TRBV6-1 TRBD1 CASSLRTGSREQYF TGTGCCAGCAGTCTTCGGACAGGGAGCCGCGAGCAGTACTTC